The entry below describes one T cell receptor beta chain. The antigen is not known. V was pared by 6 bases and J by 1 base, with 15 bases between. Germline V CDR1 and CDR2: SNHLY, FYNNEI. This CDR3 has 15 residues. Each CDR3 protein gets one entry after TCRdb re-called the reads with MiXCR. The table lists fewer than 550,000 distinct CDR3 sequences, approximately 25% of them singletons, with about 12% in the top ten. The sample originates from a study of T cell repertoires in cytomegalovirus infection. At the level of the study: From public TCR beta signatures came an indication of both CMV infection and matching HLA type.

Study-wide results and limits: CMV carriers having the relevant HLA were flagged by cumulative public TCR beta family frequency. Dominating the ex vivo response were TCR beta clonotypes that were CMV-specific and HLA-C-restricted.

This clonotype was sampled from a human donor in good health (CMV status not recorded). Some clones in this sample may be carry-over from other donors' samples. This rearrangement joins TRBV2 to TRBJ1-1; perhaps TRBD1 as D (5 bases). Sequenced input: PBMCs. The CDR3 region is CASSADPGENTEAFF. The CDR3 DNA sequence: TGTGCCAGCAGCGCTGACCCGGGGGAGAACACTGAAGCTTTCTTT.